A single sample gave rise to the 29 T cell receptor beta chains below, sequenced in a study of cytomegalovirus exposure and HLA in healthy donors. Profiling relied on immunoSEQ multiplex PCR, and the TCRdb table lists in-frame clones only, not all of them. In the table there are roughly 350,000 clones, roughly 90% of which are singletons. The source material was PBMCs. The origin of the receptors is a woman aged 18-35 years in good health and CMV-seronegative.

CDR3 sequence reads: CASSSQGDTQYF. The CDR3 DNA is TGTGCCAGCAGTTCACAGGGGGATACGCAGTATTTT. This rearrangement joins TRBV27 to TRBJ2-3; 7 bases are shared with TRBD1. The CDR3 contains 12 residues. V trimming: 4 bases; J trimming: 6 bases; junction bases outside the gene matches: 1. CDR1 is MNHEY, CDR2 SMNVEV, per germline (reference sequence).

This clone was seen a few times. The chain carries TRBV9 and TRBJ2-6; D not certain. The length of the CDR3 is 14 residues. V lost 4 bases and J 0 bases, leaving 5 bases between the germline ends. The germline gives CDR1 SGDLS, CDR2 YYNGEE. CDR3 sequence reads: CASSSLSGANVLTF. The DNA for the CDR3 is TGTGCCAGCAGCTCCCTCTCTGGGGCCAACGTCCTGACTTTC.

The genes are TRBV5-6 and TRBJ1-2, with D hard to call. The CDR3 sequence is 13 residues long. Germline loops: CDR1 SGHDT, CDR2 YYEEEE. V lost 1 base and J 4 bases, leaving 8 bases between the germline ends. This CDR3 reads CASSLITRYGYTF. DNA of the CDR3: TGTGCCAGCAGCTTGATCACTCGCTATGGCTACACCTTC. Looking up the rest from reference TRBV5-6 and TRBJ1-2 gives the full variable domain: DAGVTQSPTHLIKTRGQQVTLRCSPKSGHDTVSWYQQALGQGPQFIFQYYEEEERQRGNFPDRFSGHQFPNYSSELNVNALLLGDSALYLCASSLITRYGYTFGSGTRLTVV.

The chain uses TRBV29-1 and TRBJ1-2, with TRBD1 matching over 7 bases. The CDR3 contains 13 residues. Germline loops: CDR1 SQVTM, CDR2 ANQGSEA. V dropped 6 bases and J dropped 7; count of bases not matched to a gene: 11. The CDR3 loop reads CSVDTNRGGGYTF. The CDR3 nucleotides read TGCAGCGTCGACACAAACAGGGGAGGTGGCTACACCTTC.

The chain employs TRBV9 and TRBJ1-1; no clear D gene. With 3 bases removed from V and 4 bases from J, the gap between germline ends came to 16 bases. Germline loops: CDR1 SGDLS, CDR2 YYNGEE. The CDR3 spans 15 residues. This CDR3 reads CASSARGRLGTEAFF. The CDR3 DNA reads TGTGCCAGCAGCGCCCGCGGTCGACTGGGCACTGAAGCTTTCTTT.

CDR3 nucleotides: TGCAGCGTTGGGGACTTAGGGGCCGCGGGGGCCAACGTCCTGACTTTC. This codes for CSVGDLGAAGANVLTF. The rearrangement links TRBV29-1 to TRBJ2-6; D possibly corresponds to TRBD2 (6 bases). Germline CDR1 and CDR2: SQVTM and ANQGSEA. CDR3 length equals 16 residues. The germline V and J ends were trimmed by 4 bases and 4 bases, with 17 bases remaining between them. Looking up the rest from reference TRBV29-1 and TRBJ2-6 gives the full variable domain: SAVISQKPSRDICQRGTSLTIQCQVDSQVTMMFWYRQQPGQSLTLIATANQGSEATYESGFVIDKFPISRPNLTFSTLTVSNMSPEDSSIYLCSVGDLGAAGANVLTFGAGSRLTVL.

The chain has TRBV4-1 and TRBJ2-1; 7 bases match TRBD2. J lost 0 bases, V lost 4 bases, and 12 bases had no gene match. Germline V CDR1 and CDR2: MGHRA, YSYEKL. The CDR3 sequence is 18 residues long. CDR3 in amino acids: CASSREGQRFSSYNEQFF. CDR3 sequence (DNA): TGCGCCAGCAGCCGGGAGGGTCAGCGGTTCTCCTCCTACAATGAGCAGTTCTTC.

The chain couples TRBV4-1 to TRBJ2-5, with D maybe TRBD2 (8 bases). The CDR3 spans 16 residues. Germline V gene data show CDR1 as MGHRA and CDR2 as YSYEKL. V shed 4 bases and J shed 5 bases, with 20 bases lying between them. CDR3 amino acids: CASSPLPGGGLETQYF. As DNA, the CDR3 is TGCGCCAGCAGCCCCCTCCCGGGAGGGGGCCTGGAGACCCAGTACTTC.

V and J are TRBV28 and TRBJ1-5; 7 bases are shared with TRBD1. The CDR3 covers 20 residues. Germline lookup yields CDR1 MDHEN and CDR2 SYDVKM. Trimming took 3 bases from V and 3 from J; bases not matched to a gene: 20. CDR3 DNA: TGTGCCAGCAGTTTCGGCCGCTTAAAGAGGGGGCGCGCCGTCAATCAGCCCCAGCATTTT. Translated, it gives CASSFGRLKRGRAVNQPQHF.

Points on this clone: Other DNA sequences of this sample code for an identical CDR3. The gene calls are TRBV18 and TRBJ2-7; 13 nucleotides agree with TRBD2. Germline-derived CDR1 and CDR2 are KGHSH and LQKENI. This CDR3 comprises 15 residues. V lost 6 bases and J lost 2; bases outside the gene matches: 4. The CDR3 region has the DNA TGTGCCAGCTCCCCAGGGACTAGCGGGACCTACGAGCAGTACTTC. Its protein is CASSPGTSGTYEQYF.

The genes are TRBV5-3 and TRBJ1-1, with 7 bases aligning to TRBD1. TRBV5-3 is identified as an open reading frame with a role that is uncertain. The CDR3 totals 16 residues. Trimming at V came to 4 bases and at J to 6 bases, leaving 15 bases not matched to a gene. The CDR3 loop is CARSPRQAQGSAEAFF. CDR3 DNA sequence: TGTGCCAGAAGCCCTCGCCAGGCACAGGGGAGCGCTGAAGCTTTCTTT.

This clone has a single count. V gene TRBV9 combines with J gene TRBJ2-3; 7 positions agree with TRBD1. The CDR3 spans 16 residues. Germline V gene lookup returns CDR1 SGDLS and CDR2 YYNGEE. V dropped 4 bases and J dropped 0; count of bases not matched to a gene: 8. The CDR3 here is CASSPGTDTSTDTQYF. In nucleotides, the CDR3 is TGTGCCAGCAGCCCGGGGACAGATACTAGCACAGATACGCAGTATTTT.

This chain connects TRBV6-6 to TRBJ2-7; D may be TRBD1 (6 bases). V was cut by 8 bases and J by 2 bases, with 22 bases left in between. The CDR3 length is 16 residues. Germline values: CDR1 MNHNY, CDR2 SVGAGI (reference sequence). The DNA for the CDR3 is TGTGCCAGCTCCTCCCCACGGTGGGGGCCCACCTACGAGCAGTACTTC. Translating it yields CASSSPRWGPTYEQYF.

V usage is TRBV5-1 and J usage is TRBJ1-1; TRBD1 matches 8 bases. The CDR3 totals 16 residues. The junction had 12 bases not matched to a gene; V was cut back by 4 bases and J by 4 bases. CDR1 is SGHRS and CDR2 is YFSETQ in the germline V gene. CDR3: CASSENLNRGTTEAFF. The CDR3 DNA is TGCGCCAGCAGCGAAAACTTGAACAGGGGGACCACTGAAGCTTTCTTT.

The CDR3 protein is CASSYLGGGTYNEQFF. In DNA, the CDR3 is TGTGCCAGCAGTTACTTGGGAGGGGGTACTTACAATGAGCAGTTCTTC. The J gene is TRBJ2-1, the V gene TRBV6-5; tentatively, D is TRBD2 (7 bases). From germline, CDR1 is MNHEY and CDR2 SVGAGI. There are 16 residues in the CDR3. The V gene lost 1 base and the J gene lost 4 bases, with 14 bases spanning the gap.

This clone was seen more than once but under ten times. The chain couples TRBV5-1 to TRBJ2-5, with a weak D call TRBD1 (5 bases). The CDR3 sequence is 12 residues long. The V and J ends lost 0 bases and 5 bases respectively, with 5 bases between them. CDR1 is SGHRS and CDR2 is YFSETQ in the germline V gene. CDR3 protein: CASSLEGETQYF. CDR3 nucleotides: TGCGCCAGCAGCTTGGAGGGGGAGACCCAGTACTTC.

V is TRBV29-1 and J is TRBJ2-7, with D perhaps TRBD1 (6 bases). This CDR3 is built from 12 residues. The V gene lost 1 base and the J gene lost 6 bases, with 10 bases spanning the gap. Germline V CDR1 and CDR2: SQVTM, ANQGSEA. This chain's CDR3 is CSVEGLGGEQYF. CDR3 nucleotide sequence: TGCAGCGTTGAAGGATTAGGGGGCGAGCAGTACTTC.

The genes are TRBV7-2 and TRBJ1-3; 7 positions match TRBD1. The junction had 7 bases not matched to a gene; V was cut back by 5 bases and J by 0 bases. The CDR3 runs to 16 residues. CDR1 is SGHTA, CDR2 FQGNSA, per germline. The CDR3 sequence is CASSTGQANSGNTIYF. The CDR3 DNA follows: TGTGCCAGCAGCACAGGACAGGCAAACTCTGGAAACACCATATATTTT.

This chain connects TRBV6-5 to TRBJ1-4, with TRBD1 identical over 8 bases. CDR1 and CDR2 from the germline V gene are MNHEY and SVGAGI. V was clipped by 6 bases and J by 8 bases; unmatched bases: 8. CDR3 length: 14 residues. CDR3 loop: CASSRGQGGEKLFF. The CDR3 DNA reads TGTGCCAGCAGCCGCGGACAGGGAGGGGAAAAACTGTTTTTT.

The V and J genes are TRBV4-1 and TRBJ2-3, with 9 bases lining up with TRBD2. Germline V gene sequence: CDR1 MGHRA, CDR2 YSYEKL. V lost 1 base, J lost 0 bases, and 8 bases stayed unmatched. CDR3 length: 18 amino acids. The CDR3 loop is CASSQAWGLAGSTDTQYF. The CDR3 nucleotides are TGCGCCAGCAGCCAAGCCTGGGGCCTAGCGGGAAGCACAGATACGCAGTATTTT.

This rearrangement joins TRBV28 to TRBJ2-5; 7 nucleotides line up with TRBD2. Trimming cost V 8 bases and J 5 bases; bases outside gene matches: 14. The germline CDR1 and CDR2 sequences are MDHEN and SYDVKM. The CDR3 extends over 15 amino acids. The CDR3 bases are TGTGCCAGCCTGCCAGTGTGGGAGGGCCGCGAGACCCAGTACTTC. Translated, it gives CASLPVWEGRETQYF.

CDR3 in DNA: TGTGCCAGCAGCTATAAACAGGAGAACTATGGCTACACCTTC. Protein sequence: CASSYKQENYGYTF. The chain uses TRBV7-8 and TRBJ1-2; tentatively, D is TRBD1 (5 bases). The germline V and J ends were trimmed by 4 bases and 2 bases, with 11 bases remaining between them. This CDR3 is built from 14 residues. In germline, CDR1 is SGHVS, CDR2 FQNEAQ.

The rearrangement uses TRBV19 and TRBJ1-1; tentative D call: TRBD1 (5 bases). Germline CDR1 is LNHDA and CDR2 is SQIVND (reference sequence). V lost 6 bases to trimming and J lost 5 bases, with 13 bases between them. There are 13 residues in the CDR3. CDR3 sequence: CASRGTGRTEAFF. For the CDR3, the DNA is TGTGCCAGTAGGGGAACAGGACGGACTGAAGCTTTCTTT.

The chain couples TRBV9 to TRBJ2-1, with D maybe TRBD2 (5 bases). The CDR3 contains 14 residues. CDR1 and CDR2 from the germline V gene are SGDLS and YYNGEE. V dropped 3 bases and J dropped 6 bases, with 13 bases sitting between them. CDR3 nucleotides: TGTGCCAGCAGCGACCAGGATCGGGGCAATGAGCAGTTCTTC. Protein: CASSDQDRGNEQFF. Full variable domain (remainder filled in from reference TRBV9 and TRBJ2-1): DSGVTQTPKHLITATGQRVTLRCSPRSGDLSVYWYQQSLDQGLQFLIQYYNGEERAKGNILERFSAQQFPDLHSELNLSSLELGDSALYFCASSDQDRGNEQFFGPGTRLTVL.

In its sample, this clone was seen a few times. The chain couples TRBV6-5 to TRBJ1-1; D might be TRBD1 (6 bases). The CDR3 is made up of 13 amino acids. V shed 9 bases and J shed 5 bases, with 16 bases lying between them. Germline V gives CDR1 MNHEY, CDR2 SVGAGI. The DNA of the CDR3 is TGTGCCAGTACGACAGGCCTAGGTACTGAAGCTTTCTTT. Encoded protein: CASTTGLGTEAFF.

V usage is TRBV7-9 and J usage is TRBJ2-7, with 8 bases lining up with TRBD2. The CDR3 has 14 amino acids. V shed 5 bases and J 4 bases; nucleotides not matched to a gene: 7. Germline CDR1 SEHNR, CDR2 FQNEAQ (reference sequence). The CDR3 sequence: CASSTIAGLYEQYF. The DNA of the CDR3 is TGTGCCAGCAGCACAATAGCGGGACTTTACGAGCAGTACTTC.

V gene TRBV6-5 combines with J gene TRBJ1-1; D is uncertain. The CDR3 totals 14 residues. V was trimmed by 5 bases and J by 6 bases, leaving 16 bases between them. In germline, CDR1 is MNHEY, CDR2 SVGAGI. CDR3 amino acids: CASSAINGLSEAFF. CDR3 coding DNA: TGTGCCAGCAGTGCCATAAATGGGCTTTCTGAAGCTTTCTTT.

The chain employs TRBV7-6 and TRBJ2-3, with 9 nucleotides matching TRBD2. V gave up 3 bases and J gave up 4 bases; unmatched junction bases: 8. From germline, CDR1 is SGHVS and CDR2 FNYEAQ. The length of the CDR3 is 16 residues. CDR3 in amino acids: CASSLVPAGGADTQYF. For the CDR3, the DNA is TGTGCCAGCAGCTTGGTCCCTGCGGGAGGGGCAGATACGCAGTATTTT. Full variable domain (missing parts from reference TRBV7-6 and TRBJ2-3): GAGVSQSPRYKVTKRGQDVALRCDPISGHVSLYWYRQALGQGPEFLTYFNYEAQQDKSGLPNDRFSAERPEGSISTLTIQRTEQRDSAMYRCASSLVPAGGADTQYFGPGTRLTVL.

The V and J genes are TRBV18 and TRBJ1-2; D gene uncertain. This CDR3 has 13 residues. With 5 bases removed from V and 3 bases from J, the gap between germline ends came to 10 bases. CDR1 and CDR2 from the germline V gene are KGHSH and LQKENI. CDR3 sequence reads: CASSGGEDYGYTF. CDR3 in DNA: TGTGCCAGCTCAGGCGGGGAGGACTATGGCTACACCTTC. Full variable domain (missing parts from reference TRBV18 and TRBJ1-2): NAGVMQNPRHLVRRRGQEARLRCSPMKGHSHVYWYRQLPEEGLKFMVYLQKENIIDESGMPKERFSAEFPKEGPSILRIQQVVRGDSAAYFCASSGGEDYGYTFGSGTRLTVV.